There are a few counts of the clone carrying this T cell receptor beta chain. Its cognate antigen is unknown. The data stem from a study of T cell repertoires in cytomegalovirus infection. Study at large: TCR beta signatures that were public indicated CMV infection and matching HLA type. General study results and limits: CMV carriers having the relevant HLA were flagged by cumulative public TCR beta family frequency. Ex vivo, HLA-C-restricted CMV-specific TCR beta clonotypes prevailed over the rest of the response.

The germline CDR1 and CDR2 sequences are ENHRY and SYGVKD. Between the trimmed V and J ends, which lost 2 bases and 4 bases, there was a span of 11 bases. The CDR3 is 14 residues long. Each CDR3 protein is one row after TCRdb ran MiXCR on the reads. This sample has 300,000 to 450,000 distinct CDR3 sequences, with 15% to 20% found just once. The sequencing input was PBMCs. This TCR came from a human donor in good health (CMV status not recorded). Some clones in this sample may be carry-over from other donors' samples. This chain connects TRBV10-3 to TRBJ1-2; no clear D. CDR3 loop: CAISEPAQSYGYTF. CDR3 nucleotides: TGTGCCATCAGTGAGCCGGCCCAAAGCTATGGCTACACCTTC.